The 13 T cell receptor beta chains given below trace back to one sample, sequenced in a study of T cell changes during pregnancy in multiple sclerosis. The protocol was immunoSEQ multiplex PCR, while the TCRdb copy is restricted to in-frame clones and leaves out a portion. The data hold roughly 49,000 clones, with about 90% observed a single time. The material was peripheral blood, obtained in the first trimester of pregnancy. The receptors were gathered from a female donor in good health, enrolled as a control in a pregnancy study.

This clone was found once. The chain employs TRBV29-1 and TRBJ2-1, with D maybe TRBD2 (6 bases). V lost 5 bases and J lost 3, with 11 bases in between. Germline CDR1 reads SQVTM; CDR2 reads ANQGSEA. The CDR3 loop spans 13 amino acids. The CDR3 DNA reads as TGCAGCGTTCTACCTAGCGTCTACAATGAGCAGTTCTTC. As protein: CSVLPSVYNEQFF.

The V and J genes are TRBV6-5 and TRBJ2-1; TRBD1 aligns across 7 bases. The V gene's germline CDR1 is MNHEY and CDR2 SVGAGI. CDR3 length: 16 residues. Trimming took 4 bases from V and 0 from J; bases not matched to a gene: 6. CDR3 bases: TGTGCCAGCAGTTTCAAACCAGGGGGCTCCTACAATGAGCAGTTCTTC. As protein: CASSFKPGGSYNEQFF.

The V gene is TRBV6-4, the J gene TRBJ2-3; D perhaps matches TRBD2 (5 bases). Germline values: CDR1 MRHNA, CDR2 SNTAGT. This CDR3 is 14 amino acids long. Deletions cut 5 bases from V and 1 base from J, with 10 bases between. The CDR3 DNA reads TGTGCCAGCAGTCTCGGGGTGGGCACAGATACGCAGTATTTT. This translates into CASSLGVGTDTQYF.

This clone was detected only once. The rearrangement links TRBV6-1 to TRBJ2-7; the match to TRBD1 covers 12 bases. The ends lost 7 bases at V and 6 bases at J; junction bases unmatched: 7. Germline V gives CDR1 MNHNS, CDR2 SASEGT. This CDR3 has 14 residues. The CDR3 here is CASNRDRGRVEQYF. CDR3 DNA: TGTGCCAGCAACCGGGACAGGGGGCGCGTCGAGCAGTACTTC.

The V call is TRBV5-1, the J call TRBJ2-5; 12 nucleotides line up with TRBD1. CDR1 SGHRS and CDR2 YFSETQ come from the germline V gene. The junction had 16 bases not matched to a gene; V was cut back by 2 bases and J by 5 bases. This CDR3 is 19 amino acids long. CDR3 DNA sequence: TGCGCCAGCAGCTTTACCGGGACAGGGGGCGGTGTAGGAGGGGAGACCCAGTACTTC. The encoded protein is CASSFTGTGGGVGGETQYF.

V usage is TRBV18 and J usage is TRBJ2-5, with 9 bases identical to TRBD1. Matching the DNA end better, TRBJ2-7 makes the J call doubtful. The CDR3 runs to 13 residues. CDR1 KGHSH and CDR2 LQKENI come from the germline V gene. CDR3 in DNA: TGTGCCAGCACGGGACAGGGTCCCTACGAGCAGTACTTC. Its protein is CASTGQGPYEQYF.

The chain carries TRBV7-9 and TRBJ2-7; 7 nucleotides match TRBD2. The CDR3 covers 13 residues. Germline V gene lookup returns CDR1 SEHNR and CDR2 FQNEAQ (reference sequence). V shed 7 bases, J shed 1 base, and the junction held 4 bases outside the gene matches. The CDR3 is CASNIGGSYEQYF. The DNA of the CDR3 is TGTGCCAGCAACATCGGGGGGTCCTACGAGCAGTACTTC.

The chain couples TRBV11-2 to TRBJ2-5; D remains ambiguous. Germline V gives CDR1 SGHAT, CDR2 FQNNGV. The CDR3 extends over 15 amino acids. V lost 5 bases to trimming and J lost 0 bases, with 13 bases between them. CDR3 loop: CASSLYMRYQETQYF. CDR3 sequence (DNA): TGTGCCAGCAGCCTCTACATGCGGTACCAAGAGACCCAGTACTTC.

This rearrangement joins TRBV4-2 to TRBJ2-1; the D is unclear. CDR1 is LGHNA and CDR2 is YNFKEQ in the germline V gene. CDR3 length: 12 amino acids. V gave up 4 bases and J gave up 10 bases, with 11 bases separating them. The CDR3 sequence: CASSLFLGEQFF. CDR3 coding DNA: TGTGCCAGCAGCCTCTTCCTTGGCGAGCAGTTCTTC.

The chain uses TRBV5-4 and TRBJ2-5; D might be TRBD2 (5 bases). Trimming pared 0 bases from V and 1 base from J, leaving 13 bases between. The CDR3 runs 16 residues. Germline V lookup: CDR1 SGHNT, CDR2 YYREEE (reference sequence). The CDR3 protein is CASSLAGGFGQETQYF. CDR3 sequence (DNA): TGTGCCAGCAGCTTGGCGGGCGGGTTTGGCCAAGAGACCCAGTACTTC.

This clone was counted once. This sequence joins TRBV7-2 and TRBJ2-1; no reliable D call. Trimming took off 5 bases at V and 10 bases at J, with 9 bases between the two ends. The V gene's germline CDR1 is SGHTA and CDR2 FQGNSA. This CDR3 region has 11 residues. In DNA form, the CDR3 reads TGTGCCAGCAGCAAGCGACTGGAGCAGTTCTTC. Its translation: CASSKRLEQFF.

This rearrangement joins TRBV28 to TRBJ2-6; no definite D call. The germline CDR1 and CDR2 sequences are MDHEN and SYDVKM. The CDR3 is 15 residues long. Trimming cost V 2 bases and J 2 bases, with 7 bases left between them. The CDR3 loop is CASSLTAAGANVLTF. The DNA for the CDR3 is TGTGCCAGCAGTTTAACGGCGGCTGGGGCCAACGTCCTGACTTTC.

The rearrangement links TRBV9 to TRBJ2-2; a weak D match, TRBD1 (6 bases). The CDR3 runs to 15 residues. Germline V lookup: CDR1 SGDLS, CDR2 YYNGEE. V lost 4 bases, J lost 2 bases, and 12 bases lay in between. CDR3: CASSPGTLNTGELFF. CDR3 coding DNA: TGTGCCAGCAGCCCCGGGACACTAAACACCGGGGAGCTGTTTTTT.